The 10 T cell receptor beta chains below come from one sample, sequenced in a study of T cells after yellow fever vaccination. TCRdb re-called the 5' RACE reads through MiXCR, storing one row per CDR3 protein. Of fewer than 100,000 distinct CDR3 sequences in the sample, under 9% were seen once. The source material was CD8+ T cells not binding an NS4B(214-222) dextramer, sorted from PBMCs, sampled more than 13 days after the first yellow fever vaccination. Receptors were obtained from a young man who received the YFV17D yellow fever vaccine.

There are many counts of this clonotype. The chain combines TRBV5-1 with TRBJ1-1; D is undetermined. V was shortened by 4 bases and J by 5 bases, with 15 bases between the two germline ends. CDR3 length equals 14 residues. In germline, CDR1 is SGHRS, CDR2 YFSETQ. In nucleotides, the CDR3 is TGCGCCAGCAGCGCCCAAATGGGCTGGACTGAAGCTTTCTTT. This sequence encodes CASSAQMGWTEAFF. The variable domain in full, completed from reference TRBV5-1 and TRBJ1-1, reads KAGVTQTPRYLIKTRGQQVTLSCSPISGHRSVSWYQQTPGQGLQFLFEYFSETQRNKGNFPGRFSGRQFSNSRSEMNVSTLELGDSALYLCASSAQMGWTEAFFGQGTRLTVV.

This clonotype was seen a few times. The chain links TRBV20-1 to TRBJ2-7; TRBD1 agrees at 9 bases. Germline V gives CDR1 DFQATT, CDR2 SNEGSKA (reference sequence). This CDR3 comprises 14 residues. J lost 1 base, V lost 6 bases, and 7 bases had no gene match. For the CDR3, the DNA is TGCAGTGCGGAAAGGACAGGGGAGTCCTACGAGCAGTACTTC. This sequence encodes CSAERTGESYEQYF.

The genes are TRBV23-1 and TRBJ2-7; 7 bases fit TRBD2. TRBV23-1 is marked as an open reading frame, function uncertain. J was trimmed by 4 bases and V by 4 bases; bases with no gene match: 10. The CDR3 loop spans 15 amino acids. For the CDR3, the DNA is TGCGCCAGCAGTCGGGAGGGAGGCACGCAATACGAGCAGTACGTC. Translating it yields CASSREGGTQYEQYV.

This clonotype was observed at least ten times. The rearrangement links TRBV29-1 to TRBJ2-7; 9 bases map to TRBD2. CDR1 SQVTM and CDR2 ANQGSEA come from the germline V gene. Trimming removed 7 bases from V and 6 bases from J; junction bases left unmatched: 13. This CDR3 region has 14 residues. The CDR3 sequence: CSASGGLAGFEQYF. In DNA form, the CDR3 reads TGCAGCGCCTCGGGAGGGCTAGCGGGGTTCGAGCAGTACTTC.

This clonotype was counted many times. J is TRBJ1-5 and V is TRBV18; 8 positions match TRBD1. This CDR3 is built from 15 residues. From germline, CDR1 is KGHSH and CDR2 LQKENI. J gave up 4 bases and V 3 bases, and 5 bases lay outside the gene matches. CDR3: CASSPPGTGNQPQHF. The CDR3 DNA is TGTGCCAGCTCACCCCCAGGGACAGGAAATCAGCCCCAGCATTTT. The whole variable domain, filled in from reference TRBV18 and TRBJ1-5, reads NAGVMQNPRHLVRRRGQEARLRCSPMKGHSHVYWYRQLPEEGLKFMVYLQKENIIDESGMPKERFSAEFPKEGPSILRIQQVVRGDSAAYFCASSPPGTGNQPQHFGDGTRLSIL.

This clonotype has only one observation. This chain uses TRBV7-9 with TRBJ2-6; D not resolved. V was cut by 4 bases and J by 0 bases, with 10 bases left in between. CDR1 and CDR2 (germline): SEHNR, FQNEAQ (reference sequence). The CDR3 length is 16 residues. CDR3 in amino acids: CASSSIVYSGANVLTF. The CDR3 DNA reads as TGTGCCAGCAGCTCCATAGTGTACTCTGGGGCCAACGTCCTGACTTTC.

V gene TRBV7-3 combines with J gene TRBJ2-2; D remains ambiguous. The length of the CDR3 is 16 residues. The germline V gene has CDR1 SGHTA and CDR2 FQGTGA. V lost 2 bases to trimming and J lost 7 bases, with 17 bases between them. CDR3 coding DNA: TGTGCCAGCAGCTTAGTATCATGGCAATTGGGCGGGGAGCTGTTTTTT. The encoded protein is CASSLVSWQLGGELFF. The full variable domain, completed using reference TRBV7-3 and TRBJ2-2, is GAGVSQTPSNKVTEKGKYVELRCDPISGHTALYWYRQSLGQGPEFLIYFQGTGAADDSGLPNDRFFAVRPEGSVSTLKIQRTERGDSAVYLCASSLVSWQLGGELFFGEGSRLTVL.

The CDR3 loop is CASSIRGPNTEAFF. The DNA of the CDR3 is TGTGCCAGTAGTATAAGGGGGCCGAACACTGAAGCTTTCTTT. This chain links TRBV19 with TRBJ1-1; the match to TRBD1 covers 7 bases. Trimming removed 2 bases from V and 1 base from J; junction bases left unmatched: 1. This CDR3 has 14 residues. Germline values: CDR1 LNHDA, CDR2 SQIVND (reference sequence).

This clonotype was seen a handful of times. This chain joins TRBV19 and TRBJ1-3, with D unresolved. V was clipped by 6 bases and J by 1 base, with 19 bases between them. Germline V gene lookup returns CDR1 LNHDA and CDR2 SQIVND (reference sequence). This CDR3 is built from 17 residues. CDR3 DNA: TGTGCCAGTAGGAAAGGACGGGAGGGAATTTCTGGAAACACCATATATTTT. It is translated as CASRKGREGISGNTIYF.

This clonotype is medium-sized in the sample. The genes are TRBV29-1 and TRBJ2-7, with D possibly matching TRBD1 (6 bases). CDR3 length: 13 amino acids. The V and J ends lost 6 bases and 1 base respectively, with 13 bases between them. Germline CDR1 SQVTM, CDR2 ANQGSEA. Here the CDR3 DNA reads TGCAGCGTATATACAGGGTCATCCTACGAGCAGTACTTC. It yields the protein CSVYTGSSYEQYF.